One sample yielded the 5 T cell receptor beta chains listed below, sequenced in a study of blood T cell repertoires in COVID-19. This table comes from immunoSEQ multiplex PCR, and its TCRdb copy is limited to in-frame clones, with some not included. The sample yields under 450,000 clones, roughly four fifths seen once. Sequenced input: PBMCs or T cells enriched from blood (not recorded which). The receptor source for this set is a woman aged 45-60 years who had recovered from COVID-19.

This sequence joins TRBV9 and TRBJ1-3, with TRBD1 matching 8 bases. Germline V gene lookup returns CDR1 SGDLS and CDR2 YYNGEE. With V trimmed by 3 bases and J by 3 bases, 8 bases remained unmatched. The CDR3 spans 16 residues. The CDR3 DNA reads TGTGCCAGCAGCGCCCAGGACAGGGCTTTTGGAAACACCATATATTTT. This translates into CASSAQDRAFGNTIYF.

The chain carries TRBV19 and TRBJ2-2, with 7 bases aligning to TRBD2. Germline V lookup: CDR1 LNHDA, CDR2 SQIVND (reference sequence). This CDR3 is built from 13 residues. V shed 5 bases and J 7 bases; nucleotides not matched to a gene: 4. This CDR3 is CASSVTSIGELFF. CDR3 in DNA: TGTGCCAGTAGTGTGACTAGCATCGGGGAGCTGTTTTTT.

This chain links TRBV30 with TRBJ1-4; weak D call: TRBD1 (6 bases). Trimming pared 0 bases from V and 8 bases from J, leaving 10 bases between. The CDR3 covers 13 residues. Germline loops: CDR1 GTSNPN, CDR2 SVGIG (reference sequence). The CDR3 sequence: CAWSVQGPEKLFF. The CDR3 coding sequence is TGTGCCTGGAGTGTTCAGGGGCCGGAAAAACTGTTTTTT. The full variable domain, its missing parts supplied by reference TRBV30 and TRBJ1-4, is SQTIHQWPATLVQPVGSPLSLECTVEGTSNPNLYWYRQAAGRGLQLLFYSVGIGQISSEVPQNLSASRPQDRQFILSSKKLLLSDSGFYLCAWSVQGPEKLFFGSGTQLSVL.

V is TRBV9 and J is TRBJ1-4; D possibly corresponds to TRBD1 (5 bases). The CDR3 contains 15 residues. Trimming left V 0 bases short and J 6 bases short, with 12 bases between. Germline V gives CDR1 SGDLS, CDR2 YYNGEE. The CDR3 DNA sequence: TGTGCCAGCAGCGTAGGGGCGGGACGCTATGAAAAACTGTTTTTT. This sequence encodes CASSVGAGRYEKLFF.

A few counts support this clone. The gene calls are TRBV7-2 and TRBJ2-7, with TRBD1 matching over 7 bases. The V and J ends lost 5 bases and 3 bases, in that order; junction bases with no gene match: 16. CDR3 length: 17 residues. Per germline, CDR1 SGHTA and CDR2 FQGNSA. CDR3 loop: CASSLRPPGTENYEQYF. In DNA form, the CDR3 reads TGTGCCAGCAGCCTCAGGCCCCCTGGGACAGAGAACTACGAGCAGTACTTC.